This TCR beta chain originates from a study of long-term antiretroviral therapy in people with HIV. The authors ran the immunoSEQ assay, v3.0, at survey level. Profiling relied on immunoSEQ multiplex PCR, and the TCRdb table lists in-frame clones only, not all of them. The sample contains some 20,000 clones, around nine tenths of which appear only once. This sample comprised unsorted PBMCs, obtained 0.5 years after starting antiretroviral therapy. The clonotype was recovered from a man between 40 and 49 years old with HIV.

CDR3 residues: CASSTQFDGNTIYF. In nucleotides, the CDR3 is TGTGCCAGCAGCACCCAATTCGATGGAAACACCATATATTTT. This rearrangement joins TRBV6-5 to TRBJ1-3; D not certain. CDR3 size: 14 residues. V gave up 6 bases and J gave up 3 bases, with 12 bases separating them. Germline V gene sequence: CDR1 MNHEY, CDR2 SVGAGI.